These 24 T cell receptor beta chains were sequenced from one sample in a study of human T cells and chemical hapten exposure. Using its own MiXCR run on the RACE reads, TCRdb lists one record per CDR3 protein. The repertoire holds some 400,000 distinct CDR3 sequences, with approximately 5.1% as singletons. Time point reported: pre-sensitization, week 0. Noted treatment: therapeutic diphenylcyclopropenone sensitization with weekly scalp DPC. The sequences come from whole blood, collected in connection with sensitization to the hapten diphenylcyclopropenone (DPC). All receptors derive from a woman aged 50 to 65 with alopecia areata. Some clones in this sample may be carry-over from other donors' samples.

This clonotype has ten or more counts. CDR3 protein: CASSSTLAGGIQETQYF. The CDR3, as DNA: TGTGCCAGCAGCTCGACCCTAGCGGGAGGGATCCAAGAGACCCAGTACTTC. The chain recombines TRBV7-9 with TRBJ2-5, with 12 bases lining up with TRBD2. V shed 4 bases and J 1 base; nucleotides not matched to a gene: 7. The CDR3 sequence is 17 residues long. Per the germline V gene, CDR1 is SEHNR and CDR2 is FQNEAQ (reference sequence). The whole variable domain, remainder taken from reference TRBV7-9 and TRBJ2-5, is DTGVSQNPRHKITKRGQNVTFRCDPISEHNRLYWYRQTLGQGPEFLTYFQNEAQLEKSRLLSDRFSAERPKGSFSTLEIQRTEQGDSAMYLCASSSTLAGGIQETQYFGPGTRLLVL.

This clonotype turned up a few times. The rearrangement joins TRBV4-1 to TRBJ2-1, with no clear D. The germline gives CDR1 MGHRA, CDR2 YSYEKL. This CDR3 has 16 amino acids. V lost 1 base to trimming and J lost 2 bases, with 12 bases between them. The CDR3 DNA reads TGCGCCAGCAGCCAAGTCGGTACGAGCACCTACAATGAGCAGTTCTTC. Translated: CASSQVGTSTYNEQFF.

The sample holds a few counts of this clonotype. The rearrangement uses TRBV6-2 or TRBV6-3 and TRBJ1-1; no definite D call. Trimming removed 6 bases from V and 1 base from J, with 18 bases in between. CDR3 length equals 16 residues. Germline values: CDR1 MNHEY, CDR2 SVGEGT. DNA of the CDR3: TGTGCCAGCAGCTCTATGACCGCCGCGGCGAACACTGAAGCTTTCTTT. Translated: CASSSMTAAANTEAFF.

This clonotype occurred many times. The chain recombines TRBV6-2 or TRBV6-3 with TRBJ2-5; D gene uncertain. The CDR3 length is 11 residues. Germline-derived CDR1 and CDR2 are MNHEY and SVGEGT. The ends were cut back, 4 bases at V and 14 bases at J, with 14 bases in the middle. CDR3 DNA sequence: TGTGCCAGCAGTTCGTCCACCGCACCTTACTTC. This translates into CASSSSTAPYF.

This clonotype came up many times. The chain employs TRBV6-5 and TRBJ2-5, with 7 bases that match TRBD2. Germline CDR1 and CDR2: MNHEY and SVGAGI. This CDR3 comprises 14 residues. With V trimmed by 1 base and J by 3 bases, 2 bases remained unmatched. The CDR3 spells CASSYLGGEETQYF. In DNA, the CDR3 is TGTGCCAGCAGTTACTTGGGGGGGGAAGAGACCCAGTACTTC.

This clonotype came up a few times. V gene TRBV4-3 combines with J gene TRBJ2-1; D not resolved. Germline V gene data show CDR1 as LGHNA and CDR2 as YSLEER. Between the trimmed V and J ends, which lost 0 bases and 7 bases, there was a span of 10 bases. The CDR3 loop spans 14 amino acids. The CDR3 loop reads CASSQDILGNEQFF. The CDR3, as DNA: TGCGCCAGCAGCCAAGATATATTGGGTAATGAGCAGTTCTTC.

The chain carries TRBV2 and TRBJ1-4; D unresolved. The CDR3 is made up of 13 amino acids. V lost 10 bases and J lost 2, with 11 bases in between. Germline V gene lookup returns CDR1 SNHLY and CDR2 FYNNEI. In nucleotides, the CDR3 is TGTGCCACGACGGTTATCACTAATGAAAAACTGTTTTTT. As protein: CATTVITNEKLFF.

In its sample, this clonotype was seen a few times. The rearrangement joins TRBV5-6 to TRBJ2-3, with 9 bases fitting TRBD2. The CDR3 length is 14 residues. The germline gives CDR1 SGHDT, CDR2 YYEEEE. Trimming took 5 bases from V and 4 from J; bases not matched to a gene: 5. CDR3: CASRRSGSADTQYF. In DNA form, the CDR3 reads TGTGCCAGCAGACGTAGCGGGAGCGCAGATACGCAGTATTTT. Full variable domain (rest looked up from reference TRBV5-6 and TRBJ2-3): DAGVTQSPTHLIKTRGQQVTLRCSPKSGHDTVSWYQQALGQGPQFIFQYYEEEERQRGNFPDRFSGHQFPNYSSELNVNALLLGDSALYLCASRRSGSADTQYFGPGTRLTVL.

This clonotype has more than one count but fewer than ten. The chain employs TRBV6-2 or TRBV6-3 and TRBJ2-5, with D maybe TRBD2 (7 bases). Looked up from germline, CDR1 is MNHEY and CDR2 is SVGEGT. The CDR3 spans 13 residues. V lost 8 bases to trimming and J lost 4 bases, with 14 bases between them. The CDR3 protein is CASARGGRETQYF. The CDR3 DNA reads as TGTGCCAGCGCCCGCGGGGGCCGAGAGACCCAGTACTTC.

V is TRBV20-1 and J is TRBJ2-1; 7 bases line up with TRBD1. The CDR3 covers 14 residues. In germline, CDR1 is DFQATT, CDR2 SNEGSKA (reference sequence). J was trimmed by 6 bases and V by 4 bases; bases with no gene match: 9. CDR3 DNA: TGCAGTGCTATACGAGAGGGGGCCTCCAATGAGCAGTTCTTC. Amino acids: CSAIREGASNEQFF.

This clonotype was counted many times. The chain employs TRBV28 and TRBJ2-7, with D possibly being TRBD2 (5 bases). Germline CDR1 is MDHEN and CDR2 is SYDVKM. V was clipped by 3 bases and J by 4 bases, with 10 bases between them. This CDR3 is 13 amino acids long. CDR3 DNA: TGTGCCAGCAGTTTTGGACCGGGGTACGAGCAGTACTTC. Protein: CASSFGPGYEQYF.

This clonotype was recorded many times. This chain uses TRBV11-1 with TRBJ2-2, with TRBD2 identical over 13 bases. Germline V CDR1 and CDR2: SGHAT, FQDESV (reference sequence). V gave up 5 bases and J gave up 1 base; unmatched junction bases: 7. The CDR3 covers 18 residues. For the CDR3, the DNA is TGTGCCAGCAGCCCAACTAGCGGGGGGGCGCTGAACACCGGGGAGCTGTTTTTT. It is translated as CASSPTSGGALNTGELFF. Supplemented by reference TRBV11-1 and TRBJ2-2, the full variable domain reads EAEVAQSPRYKITEKSQAVAFWCDPISGHATLYWYRQILGQGPELLVQFQDESVVDDSQLPKDRFSAERLKGVDSTLKIQPAELGDSAMYLCASSPTSGGALNTGELFFGEGSRLTVL.

In this sample, this clonotype turned up many times. This sequence joins TRBV5-1 and TRBJ2-1; D gene uncertain. The V end was cut by 0 bases, the J end by 5 bases, with 3 bases between. This CDR3 is 12 amino acids long. Germline assignment: CDR1 SGHRS and CDR2 YFSETQ. In DNA, the CDR3 is TGCGCCAGCAGCTTGGTAAACAATGAGCAGTTCTTC. It encodes CASSLVNNEQFF.

This clonotype was counted a few times. The genes are TRBV27 and TRBJ2-3; the match to TRBD2 covers 8 bases. The V segment lost 5 bases and the J segment 1 base; nucleotides outside the gene matches: 5. From germline, CDR1 is MNHEY and CDR2 SMNVEV (reference sequence). The CDR3 is 15 amino acids. CDR3 sequence (DNA): TGTGCCAGCAGTGGACTAGCCCGGCGCACAGATACGCAGTATTTT. Translating gives CASSGLARRTDTQYF.

This clonotype was picked up a small number of times. The rearrangement joins TRBV6-5 to TRBJ1-1; D is perhaps TRBD1 (5 bases). Germline CDR1 reads MNHEY; CDR2 reads SVGAGI. Trimming removed 2 bases from V and 2 bases from J, with 12 bases in between. There are 15 residues in the CDR3. In nucleotides, the CDR3 is TGTGCCAGCAGTTACGCCTGGCAGGGCAACACTGAAGCTTTCTTT. Translation: CASSYAWQGNTEAFF.

This clonotype occurred many times. This chain joins TRBV10-2 and TRBJ1-1; TRBD1 matches at 9 bases. Trimming cost V 3 bases and J 4 bases; bases outside gene matches: 6. The CDR3 loop spans 15 amino acids. The germline CDR1 and CDR2 sequences are WSHSY and SAAADI. The CDR3 sequence: CASSDGTGSVTEAFF. As DNA, the CDR3 is TGCGCCAGCAGTGACGGGACAGGGTCGGTCACTGAAGCTTTCTTT.

The sample holds many counts of this clonotype. V and J are TRBV5-1 and TRBJ2-7; D unresolved. Deletions cut 2 bases from V and 0 bases from J, with 9 bases between. CDR3 size: 14 residues. Germline values: CDR1 SGHRS, CDR2 YFSETQ. The CDR3 loop is CASSFNSASYEQYF. CDR3 coding DNA: TGCGCCAGCAGCTTCAACAGCGCCTCCTACGAGCAGTACTTC.

This clonotype is medium-sized. The genes are TRBV9 and TRBJ1-1; 10 bases map to TRBD1. The CDR3 spans 12 residues. The V gene end was trimmed by 7 bases and the J gene end by 11 bases; junction bases not matched to a gene: 8. The germline CDR1 and CDR2 sequences are SGDLS and YYNGEE. The CDR3 is CASGGTGVSAFF. CDR3 bases: TGTGCCAGCGGAGGGACAGGGGTATCGGCTTTCTTT. Full variable domain (outside the CDR3, taken from reference TRBV9 and TRBJ1-1): DSGVTQTPKHLITATGQRVTLRCSPRSGDLSVYWYQQSLDQGLQFLIQYYNGEERAKGNILERFSAQQFPDLHSELNLSSLELGDSALYFCASGGTGVSAFFGQGTRLTVV.

This clonotype was seen more than once but under ten times. This chain uses TRBV15 with TRBJ1-2, with 7 bases matching TRBD1. The CDR3 is 12 residues long. Germline V CDR1 and CDR2: LNHNV, YYDKDF (reference sequence). The junction had 3 bases not matched to a gene; V was cut back by 3 bases and J by 8 bases. CDR3: CATSSDRAGYTF. The CDR3 DNA reads TGTGCCACCAGCAGCGACAGGGCCGGCTACACCTTC.

This clonotype was observed at least ten times. V is TRBV12-3 or TRBV12-4 and J is TRBJ1-2; D perhaps matches TRBD1 (5 bases). The CDR3 has 16 residues. With 1 base removed from V and 4 bases from J, the gap between germline ends came to 16 bases. CDR3 region: CASSLVRRATPYGYTF. DNA of the CDR3: TGTGCCAGCAGTTTAGTTCGCAGGGCGACTCCCTATGGCTACACCTTC.

This clonotype was counted a few times. The chain employs TRBV30 and TRBJ2-3, with TRBD2 matching 9 bases. After removal of 0 bases from V and 4 bases from J, the junction contained 8 bases not matched to a gene. The length of the CDR3 is 16 residues. The germline CDR1 and CDR2 sequences are GTSNPN and SVGIG (reference sequence). CDR3 sequence: CAWSVSRGRVSDTQYF. The CDR3 nucleotides are TGTGCCTGGAGTGTATCTCGCGGGAGGGTCTCAGATACGCAGTATTTT.

There are a few counts of this clonotype. The J gene is TRBJ2-3, the V gene TRBV5-1; D is unclear. The CDR3 loop spans 15 amino acids. Trimming removed 0 bases from V and 2 bases from J, with 10 bases in between. The germline gives CDR1 SGHRS, CDR2 YFSETQ. The CDR3 DNA is TGCGCCAGCAGCTTGGGGGCGGCGATCACAGATACGCAGTATTTT. Its translation: CASSLGAAITDTQYF.

This clonotype was recorded many times. The chain couples TRBV7-7 to TRBJ1-4; D ambiguous. Trimming took 2 bases from V and 3 from J, leaving 10 bases between them. Germline V gene lookup returns CDR1 SSHAT and CDR2 FNYEAQ (reference sequence). The CDR3 contains 15 residues. CDR3 protein: CASSLSGGANEKLFF. Here the CDR3 DNA reads TGTGCCAGCAGCTTATCAGGCGGGGCTAATGAAAAACTGTTTTTT.

This clonotype came up many times. The rearrangement joins TRBV7-6 to TRBJ2-3; TRBD2 aligns across 8 bases. Losses at the gene ends were 5 bases for V and 2 bases for J; bases not matched to a gene: 6. This CDR3 has 15 amino acids. Germline-derived CDR1 and CDR2 are SGHVS and FNYEAQ. Written as DNA, the CDR3 is TGTGCCAGCAGCCCGACTAGCGATCTCACAGATACGCAGTATTTT. Protein: CASSPTSDLTDTQYF.